One sample yielded the 21 T cell receptor beta chains listed below, sequenced in a study of cytomegalovirus exposure and HLA in healthy donors. The PCR employed 60 Vbeta primers together with 13 Jbeta primers. Generated by immunoSEQ multiplex PCR, the TCRdb table keeps only in-frame clones and is missing some. The sample has 80,000 to 100,000 clones. Sequences were obtained from PBMCs. These receptors were taken from a man aged 50 to 59 in good health and CMV-seronegative.

The CDR3 sequence: CASAIASGGYNEQFF. The DNA of the CDR3 is TGTGCCAGTGCCATCGCTAGCGGGGGATACAATGAGCAGTTCTTC. V gene TRBV19 combines with J gene TRBJ2-1; 10 nucleotides align to TRBD2. The CDR3 loop spans 15 amino acids. Germline CDR1 is LNHDA and CDR2 is SQIVND (reference sequence). Trimming took 8 bases from V and 4 from J; bases not matched to a gene: 8.

The chain carries TRBV7-2 and TRBJ2-1; 11 bases align to TRBD2. J was trimmed by 7 bases and V by 6 bases; bases with no gene match: 14. The germline CDR1 and CDR2 sequences are SGHTA and FQGNSA. The CDR3 consists of 17 residues. CDR3 sequence: CASSFFQTSGGQNEQFF. The CDR3 nucleotides read TGTGCCAGCAGTTTTTTCCAAACTAGCGGGGGCCAAAATGAGCAGTTCTTC.

The CDR3 protein is CASSLIAGGNNEQFF. The DNA of the CDR3 is TGTGCCAGCAGCTTAATAGCGGGGGGAAACAATGAGCAGTTCTTC. The V gene is TRBV7-3, the J gene TRBJ2-1; 10 bases agree with TRBD2. This CDR3 contains 15 residues. V trimming: 1 base; J trimming: 5 bases; junction bases outside the gene matches: 2. Germline V gives CDR1 SGHTA, CDR2 FQGTGA. The whole variable domain, remainder taken from reference TRBV7-3 and TRBJ2-1, is GAGVSQTPSNKVTEKGKYVELRCDPISGHTALYWYRQSLGQGPEFLIYFQGTGAADDSGLPNDRFFAVRPEGSVSTLKIQRTERGDSAVYLCASSLIAGGNNEQFFGPGTRLTVL.

This chain joins TRBV6-4 and TRBJ1-5; D not resolved. Trimming took off 5 bases at V and 5 bases at J, with 10 bases between the two ends. This CDR3 is 13 amino acids long. From germline, CDR1 is MRHNA and CDR2 SNTAGT. The CDR3 loop reads CASSLEEDQPQHF. DNA for the CDR3: TGTGCCAGCAGTCTCGAGGAGGATCAGCCCCAGCATTTT.

The J gene is TRBJ2-1, the V gene TRBV10-3, with 9 bases matching TRBD2. V was clipped by 11 bases and J by 3 bases; unmatched bases: 11. The CDR3 is 15 residues long. CDR1 ENHRY and CDR2 SYGVKD come from the germline V gene. CDR3 DNA: TGTGCCTCCCATGGCACTAGCGGGTTCTACAATGAGCAGTTCTTC. Its translation: CASHGTSGFYNEQFF.

J is TRBJ1-6 and V is TRBV6-6; D gene unclear. The V and J ends lost 6 bases and 10 bases respectively, with 16 bases between them. The CDR3 extends over 14 amino acids. The germline V gene encodes CDR1 MNHNY and CDR2 SVGAGI (reference sequence). The CDR3 is CASSPEAGYSPLHF. The CDR3 bases are TGTGCCAGCAGCCCCGAGGCGGGTTACTCACCCCTCCACTTT.

The chain couples TRBV7-9 to TRBJ2-7; 9 bases fit TRBD1. Germline CDR1 and CDR2: SEHNR and FQNEAQ (reference sequence). This CDR3 comprises 14 residues. V gave up 6 bases and J gave up 3 bases; unmatched junction bases: 6. CDR3 region: CASRRTGDNYEQYF. DNA for the CDR3: TGTGCCAGCAGACGGACAGGGGACAACTACGAGCAGTACTTC. The full variable domain, rest sourced from reference TRBV7-9 and TRBJ2-7, is DTGVSQNPRHKITKRGQNVTFRCDPISEHNRLYWYRQTLGQGPEFLTYFQNEAQLEKSRLLSDRFSAERPKGSFSTLEIQRTEQGDSAMYLCASRRTGDNYEQYFGPGTRLTVT.

This chain joins TRBV28 and TRBJ1-1, with no clear D. This CDR3 is 15 amino acids long. The germline V gene encodes CDR1 MDHEN and CDR2 SYDVKM. V lost 5 bases to trimming and J lost 0 bases, with 13 bases between them. This CDR3 reads CASSPARDLNTEAFF. The DNA for the CDR3 is TGTGCCAGCAGTCCTGCACGGGATTTGAACACTGAAGCTTTCTTT.

This chain joins TRBV7-3 and TRBJ2-7; D perhaps matches TRBD1 (5 bases). This CDR3 is built from 14 residues. The ends were cut back, 2 bases at V and 3 bases at J, with 11 bases in the middle. The germline V gene encodes CDR1 SGHTA and CDR2 FQGTGA. The DNA for the CDR3 is TGTGCCAGCAGCTTAGGTTTCCAGGGCTACGAGCAGTACTTC. Translation gives CASSLGFQGYEQYF.

This chain links TRBV28 with TRBJ1-5; the D gene is possibly TRBD1 (5 bases). The CDR3 length is 15 residues. The V end was cut by 6 bases, the J end by 6 bases, with 18 bases between. Germline V gene data show CDR1 as MDHEN and CDR2 as SYDVKM. Here the CDR3 reads CASRTQGSGSQPQHF. CDR3 nucleotides: TGTGCCAGCAGAACGCAGGGTAGTGGTAGTCAGCCCCAGCATTTT.

V gene TRBV28 combines with J gene TRBJ1-4, with D unclear. V was shortened by 2 bases and J by 4 bases, with 11 bases between the two germline ends. The CDR3 covers 15 residues. Germline V gene lookup returns CDR1 MDHEN and CDR2 SYDVKM. CDR3 loop: CASSLASGGNEKLFF. The CDR3 nucleotides are TGTGCCAGCAGTTTAGCATCGGGAGGTAATGAAAAACTGTTTTTT.

The chain combines TRBV4-3 with TRBJ2-3, with D perhaps matching TRBD2 (7 bases). The CDR3 totals 15 residues. The germline V and J ends were trimmed by 4 bases and 4 bases, with 15 bases remaining between them. The V gene's germline CDR1 is LGHNA and CDR2 YSLEER. This CDR3 is CASSRQPGGPDTQYF. Written as DNA, the CDR3 is TGCGCCAGCAGCCGCCAACCGGGGGGCCCAGATACGCAGTATTTT.

V gene TRBV7-2 combines with J gene TRBJ1-1; D is undetermined. CDR3 length equals 17 residues. Trimming cost V 5 bases and J 1 base, with 20 bases left between them. From germline, CDR1 is SGHTA and CDR2 FQGNSA. The CDR3 reads CASSPGPLPEGNTEAFF. The CDR3 DNA follows: TGTGCCAGCAGCCCAGGACCGCTTCCGGAGGGGAACACTGAAGCTTTCTTT.

The chain couples TRBV10-3 to TRBJ2-3; 10 positions match TRBD1. The V and J ends lost 8 bases and 0 bases, in that order; junction bases with no gene match: 2. The germline V gene has CDR1 ENHRY and CDR2 SYGVKD. This CDR3 comprises 14 residues. The CDR3 loop reads CAILGQGSTDTQYF. The CDR3, as DNA: TGTGCCATCCTGGGACAGGGGAGCACAGATACGCAGTATTTT.

About this clone: One end of the junction varies from germline; a read error may be responsible. This chain connects TRBV18 to TRBJ1-1; D is ambiguous. Germline V CDR1 and CDR2: KGHSH, LQKENI. This CDR3 region has 13 residues. The CDR3 region has the DNA TGTGCCAGCGCACCCGGGAGGAACACTGAAGCTTTCTTT. Its translation is CASAPGRNTEAFF.

V is TRBV6-5 and J is TRBJ1-2; 9 nucleotides match TRBD1. The CDR3 consists of 14 residues. Germline V CDR1 and CDR2: MNHEY, SVGAGI. V shed 7 bases and J 4 bases; nucleotides not matched to a gene: 7. CDR3 sequence (DNA): TGTGCCAGCACCCGACAGGGGGGAGGCTATGGCTACACCTTC. Its translation is CASTRQGGGYGYTF.

The chain carries TRBV6-5 and TRBJ2-7, with D maybe TRBD1 (5 bases). There are 13 residues in the CDR3. Germline values: CDR1 MNHEY, CDR2 SVGAGI. V lost 5 bases and J lost 3, with 11 bases in between. CDR3 coding DNA: TGTGCCAGCAGTCCCGGACACAACTACGAGCAGTACTTC. This codes for CASSPGHNYEQYF.

V is TRBV28 and J is TRBJ1-6, with TRBD1 as a possible D gene (5 bases). The germline V gene encodes CDR1 MDHEN and CDR2 SYDVKM. Trimming took off 6 bases at V and 9 bases at J, with 15 bases between the two ends. This CDR3 is 14 amino acids long. CDR3 coding DNA: TGTGCCAGCAGCCCAGGGATAGGCATTTCACCCCTCCACTTT. It codes for CASSPGIGISPLHF.

V is TRBV6-6 and J is TRBJ2-7; the D gene is possibly TRBD2 (5 bases). Trimming took 2 bases from V and 5 from J, leaving 10 bases between them. In germline, CDR1 is MNHNY, CDR2 SVGAGI (reference sequence). The CDR3 contains 13 residues. CDR3 in amino acids: CASSYSGPDEQYF. The CDR3 nucleotides are TGTGCCAGCAGTTACAGCGGACCTGACGAGCAGTACTTC.

J is TRBJ2-3 and V is TRBV7-9; tentatively, D is TRBD1 (6 bases). Trimming removed 8 bases at V and 1 base at J, with 16 bases between. The length of the CDR3 is 15 residues. Germline V gene data show CDR1 as SEHNR and CDR2 as FQNEAQ (reference sequence). The CDR3: CASREGAGGTDTQYF. As DNA, the CDR3 is TGTGCCAGCCGGGAAGGGGCAGGGGGCACAGATACGCAGTATTTT.

The chain joins TRBV2 to TRBJ2-1; the D gene is possibly TRBD1 (5 bases). Trimming pared 1 base from V and 3 bases from J, leaving 10 bases between. There are 15 residues in the CDR3. Germline values: CDR1 SNHLY, CDR2 FYNNEI. The DNA of the CDR3 is TGTGCCAGCAGTGAAGGGGGCCTAGACTACAATGAGCAGTTCTTC. Its protein is CASSEGGLDYNEQFF.